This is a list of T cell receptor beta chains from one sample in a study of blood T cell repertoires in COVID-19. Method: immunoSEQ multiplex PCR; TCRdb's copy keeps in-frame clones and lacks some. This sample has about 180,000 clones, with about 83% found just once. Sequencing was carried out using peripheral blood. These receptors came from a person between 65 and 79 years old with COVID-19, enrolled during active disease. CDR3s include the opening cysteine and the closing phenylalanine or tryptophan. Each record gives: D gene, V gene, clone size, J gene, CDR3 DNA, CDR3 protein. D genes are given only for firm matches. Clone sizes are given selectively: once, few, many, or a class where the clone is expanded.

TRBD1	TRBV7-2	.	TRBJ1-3	TGTGCCAGCAGCCCCCGACAGGGAGGAGAGATAGACACCATATATTTT	CASSPRQGGEIDTIYF
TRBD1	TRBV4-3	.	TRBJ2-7	TGCGCCAGCAGCCAAATACCGGGACAGCACTACGAGCAGTACTTC	CASSQIPGQHYEQYF
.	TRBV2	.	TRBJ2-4	TGTGCCAGCAGTGAAGCGAGAAGCCTAGCCAAAAACATTCAGTACTTC	CASSEARSLAKNIQYF
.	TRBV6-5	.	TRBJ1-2	TGTGCCAGCACCGCGACAGACTATGGCTACACCTTC	CASTATDYGYTF
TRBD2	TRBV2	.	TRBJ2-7	TGTGCCAGCAAGAACCTAGCGGGGGGAGCCGAGCAGTACTTC	CASKNLAGGAEQYF
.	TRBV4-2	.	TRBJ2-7	TGTGCCAGCAGCCAAGACACATCCCGCGAGCAGTACTTC	CASSQDTSREQYF
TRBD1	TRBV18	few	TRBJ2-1	TGTGCCGTTCCAGGGGGCGCCGGGAATGAGCAGTTCTTC	CAVPGGAGNEQFF
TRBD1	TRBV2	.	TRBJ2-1	TGTGCCAGCAGCGCGGGACAGGGGGTGATAGATGAGCAGTTCTTC	CASSAGQGVIDEQFF
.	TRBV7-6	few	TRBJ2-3	TGTGCCAGCAGCCTTCGGGGAGAGGGCGGCACAGATACGCAGTATTTT	CASSLRGEGGTDTQYF
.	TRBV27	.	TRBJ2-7	TGTGCCAGCAGTTTTGGCCAGGGATGGGGCGGGGACTACGAGCAGTACTTC	CASSFGQGWGGDYEQYF
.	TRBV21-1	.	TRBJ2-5	TGTGCCAGCAGCAAAAATAGTCGGCGGACACCGCATGGAGAGACCCAGTACTTC	CASSKNSRRTPHGETQYF
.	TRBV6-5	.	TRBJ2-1	TGTGCCAGCAGTTACAATGGAAGGGGTGAGCAGTTCTTC	CASSYNGRGEQFF
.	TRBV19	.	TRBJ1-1	TGTGCCAGTAGTATAGAAGACAGGTTTGAAGCTTTCTTT	CASSIEDRFEAFF
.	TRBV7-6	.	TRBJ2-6	TGTGCCAGCAGCGCAGACAAAGCCCCCTCTGGGGCCAACGTCCTGACTTTC	CASSADKAPSGANVLTF
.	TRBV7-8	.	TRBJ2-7	TGTGCCAGCAGCTTAGATGAGTTCTGGACAGCCGAGCAGTACTTC	CASSLDEFWTAEQYF
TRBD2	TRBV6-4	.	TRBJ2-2	TGTGCCAGCAGTGAGGAAGCGGGAGTTTCGGCCGGGGAGCTGTTTTTT	CASSEEAGVSAGELFF
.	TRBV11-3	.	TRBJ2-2	TGTGCCAGCAGCTCCACAGGCACCGGGGAGCTGTTTTTT	CASSSTGTGELFF
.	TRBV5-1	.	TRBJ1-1	TGCGCCAGCAGCAACGGACAGCAGGGGATCGCGGCTGAAGCTTTCTTT	CASSNGQQGIAAEAFF
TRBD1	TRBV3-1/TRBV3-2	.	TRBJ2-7	TGTGCCAGCAGCCCCGCGCGACAGGGATACTACGAGCAGTACTTC	CASSPARQGYYEQYF
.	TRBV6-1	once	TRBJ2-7	TGTGCCAGCAGTGAAGACGGAGGGGGCCTCTCCTACGAGCAGTACTTC	CASSEDGGGLSYEQYF
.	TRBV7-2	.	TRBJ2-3	TGTGCCAGCAGCTTAGACGGGACAGATACGCAGTATTTT	CASSLDGTDTQYF
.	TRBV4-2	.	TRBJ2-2	TGTGCCAGCGCAGGGGACCCGAACACCGGGGAGCTGTTTTTT	CASAGDPNTGELFF
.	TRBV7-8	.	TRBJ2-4	TGTGCCAGCAGCTTAAGTGGGGGGGCTGGCATTCAGTACTTC	CASSLSGGAGIQYF
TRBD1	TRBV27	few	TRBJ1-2	TGTGCCAGCAGTTTGGAGGGACAGGGGGCCTATGGCTACACCTTC	CASSLEGQGAYGYTF
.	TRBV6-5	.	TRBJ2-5	TGTGCCACCATCTCCCGGAGGGGGCTCGAGACCCAGTACTTC	CATISRRGLETQYF
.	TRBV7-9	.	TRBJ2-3	TGTGCCAGCAGCTTAGCTGGCGGGAAAGCAGATACGCAGTATTTT	CASSLAGGKADTQYF
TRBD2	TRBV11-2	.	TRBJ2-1	TGTGCCAGCAGCTTAGAGGGGGGGTTGTTGGTAAATGAGCAGTTCTTC	CASSLEGGLLVNEQFF
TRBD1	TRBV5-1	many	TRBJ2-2	TGCGCCAGCAGCTACTCCGGGACAGGGGGCCCATCGAACACCGGGGAGCTGTTTTTT	CASSYSGTGGPSNTGELFF
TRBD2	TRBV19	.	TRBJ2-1	TGTGCCAGTAGTATCGGACTAGCGGGGGCTGGTGAGCAGTTCTTC	CASSIGLAGAGEQFF
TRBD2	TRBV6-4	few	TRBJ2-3	TGTGCCAGCAGCGCTCTAGCGGGGGGGCTGTATACGCAGTATTTT	CASSALAGGLYTQYF
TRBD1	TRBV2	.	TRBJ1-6	TGTGCCAGCACGGGCGCGACAGGGGACCATTCACCCCTCCACTTT	CASTGATGDHSPLHF
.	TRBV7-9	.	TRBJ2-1	TGTGCCAGCAGCCCTGAGCACAGGTATGGCAATGAGCAGTTCTTC	CASSPEHRYGNEQFF
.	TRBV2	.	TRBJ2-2	TGTGCCAGCAGTAGGGACTCAAACACCGGGGAGCTGTTTTTT	CASSRDSNTGELFF
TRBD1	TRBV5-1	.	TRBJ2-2	TGCGCCAGCAGCTTGGACAGGGGGCTTGGGGAGCTGTTTTTT	CASSLDRGLGELFF
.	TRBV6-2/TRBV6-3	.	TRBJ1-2	TGTGCCAGCAGTTACTCGTCGGGTCGCGGTGGCTACACCTTC	CASSYSSGRGGYTF
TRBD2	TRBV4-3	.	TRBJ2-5	TGCGCCAGCAGCCAAGGAACCCTAGCGGAACAAGAGACCCAGTACTTC	CASSQGTLAEQETQYF
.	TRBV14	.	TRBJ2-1	TGTGCCAGCAGCCAAGAGTTGAGGGCTGCCTACAATGAGCAGTTCTTC	CASSQELRAAYNEQFF
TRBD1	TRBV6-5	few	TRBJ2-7	TGTGCCAGCAGTTACGGGTTCGGGACAGGGTTGGGCGAGCAGTACTTC	CASSYGFGTGLGEQYF
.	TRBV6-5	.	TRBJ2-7	TGTGCCAGCCTGGGGGCCGCCGTCTACGAGCAGTACTTC	CASLGAAVYEQYF
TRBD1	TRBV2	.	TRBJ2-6	TGTGCCAGCAGTAGGGACAGTGGTGCTGGGGCCAACGTCCTGACTTTC	CASSRDSGAGANVLTF
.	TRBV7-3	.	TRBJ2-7	TGTGCCAGCAGCTTATCGGCAGGGCCGGCCTACGAGCAGTACTTC	CASSLSAGPAYEQYF
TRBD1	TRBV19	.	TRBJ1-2	TGTGCCAGTAGTATAGGTTCACAGGGGGCTCGTGGCTACACCTTC	CASSIGSQGARGYTF
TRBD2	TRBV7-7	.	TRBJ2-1	TGTGCCAGCAGCTCCGATACTAGCGGGGGGATCAATGAGCAGTTCTTC	CASSSDTSGGINEQFF
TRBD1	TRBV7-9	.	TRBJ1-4	TGTGCCAGCAGCCCAGGACAGGTTGAGTTTGAAAAACTGTTTTTT	CASSPGQVEFEKLFF
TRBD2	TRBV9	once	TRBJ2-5	TGTGCCAGCAGCGTAACGTCGGGGGTCGTCCCGGGACTAGCGGGAGGCCCGGGGACCCAGTACTTC	CASSVTSGVVPGLAGGPGTQYF
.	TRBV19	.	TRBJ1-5	TGTGCCAGTAGACAGTTCGGGGAGACAGGACATCAGCCCCAGCATTTT	CASRQFGETGHQPQHF
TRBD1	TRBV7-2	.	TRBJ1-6	TGTGCCAGCAGCCTAGCTTCACAGGGGAGGAATTCACCCCTCCACTTT	CASSLASQGRNSPLHF
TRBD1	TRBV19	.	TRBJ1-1	TGTGCCAGTAGTATACTGGACAGGGACAACACTGAAGCTTTCTTT	CASSILDRDNTEAFF
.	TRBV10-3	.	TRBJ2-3	TGTGCCATCAGTGGGGGGGGCGGTACGCAGTATTTT	CAISGGGGTQYF
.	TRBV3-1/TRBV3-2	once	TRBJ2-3	TGTGCCAGCAGCCCCACCGGGGTAGATACGCAGTATTTT	CASSPTGVDTQYF
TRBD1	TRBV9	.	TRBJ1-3	TGTGCCAGCAGCGTAGGCCCGTTGACAGGGGGAAACACCATATATTTT	CASSVGPLTGGNTIYF
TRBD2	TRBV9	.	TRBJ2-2	TGTGCCAGCAGCGCCTCCTTGCGGGGGGACACCGGGGAGCTGTTTTTT	CASSASLRGDTGELFF
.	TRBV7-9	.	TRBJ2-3	TGTGCCAGCAGCCAGGGGGGCGCAGGCACAGATACGCAGTATTTT	CASSQGGAGTDTQYF
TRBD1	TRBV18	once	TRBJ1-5	TGTGCCAGCTCACCTTTGGGACAGGGGGCAAATCAGCCCCAGCATTTT	CASSPLGQGANQPQHF
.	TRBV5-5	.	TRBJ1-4	TGTGCCAGCAGCTGGGGGGGTTTTGCAACTAATGAAAAACTGTTTTTT	CASSWGGFATNEKLFF
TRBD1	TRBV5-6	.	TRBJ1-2	TGTGCCAGCAGAAAACGGGACAGACTAGAACATGACTATGGCTACACCTTC	CASRKRDRLEHDYGYTF
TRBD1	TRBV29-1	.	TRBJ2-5	TGCAGCGCACGACAGGGGGGGCAAGAGACCCAGTACTTC	CSARQGGQETQYF